This entry lists 18 T cell receptor beta chains sequenced from one sample in a study of siplizumab effects on memory and regulatory T cells. Only in-frame clones appear in the TCRdb table, and some are missing; sequencing was by immunoSEQ multiplex PCR. Found here are roughly 75,000 clones, 93% of them singletons; the top ten hold 4.5% to 5%. Sequenced: CD8+ T cells sorted from blood. The receptor source for this set is a human donor in good health.

The V and J genes are TRBV19 and TRBJ2-7; D unresolved. Germline V gene lookup returns CDR1 LNHDA and CDR2 SQIVND (reference sequence). The CDR3 length is 13 residues. V was cut by 3 bases and J by 2 bases, with 8 bases left in between. The CDR3 spells CASSIYGTYEQYF. Written as DNA, the CDR3 is TGTGCCAGTAGTATCTACGGAACCTACGAGCAGTACTTC.

The J gene is TRBJ2-5, the V gene TRBV28, with 7 bases fitting TRBD1. Matching the DNA end better, TRBJ2-7 makes the J call doubtful. Germline lookup yields CDR1 MDHEN and CDR2 SYDVKM. CDR3 length: 14 amino acids. CDR3 nucleotide sequence: TGTGCCAGCAGCGTAACACAGGGGTCCTACGAGCAGTACTTC. Translated, it gives CASSVTQGSYEQYF.

The chain links TRBV28 to TRBJ1-5; 8 bases align to TRBD1. Germline CDR1 MDHEN, CDR2 SYDVKM. After removal of 5 bases from V and 0 bases from J, the junction contained 6 bases not matched to a gene. CDR3 length: 16 residues. Here the CDR3 reads CASSLQGGYSNQPQHF. In DNA, the CDR3 is TGTGCCAGCAGTCTACAGGGGGGTTATAGCAATCAGCCCCAGCATTTT.

CDR3 DNA: TGCGCCAGCAGCCCTGGACACTACACCGGGGAGCTGTTTTTT. Its translation is CASSPGHYTGELFF. The chain recombines TRBV4-3 with TRBJ2-2; D is perhaps TRBD1 (5 bases). This CDR3 has 14 residues. Germline loops: CDR1 LGHNA, CDR2 YSLEER. The germline V and J ends were trimmed by 4 bases and 3 bases, with 9 bases remaining between them.

The gene calls are TRBV2 and TRBJ2-7, with 7 bases aligning to TRBD2. The CDR3 loop spans 14 amino acids. Germline V gives CDR1 SNHLY, CDR2 FYNNEI. The J segment lost 4 bases and the V segment lost 4 bases, leaving 7 bases of the junction unmatched. CDR3 residues: CASSVSGGQYEQYF. The CDR3 region has the DNA TGTGCCAGCAGTGTTTCGGGGGGTCAATACGAGCAGTACTTC.

The V gene is TRBV6-4, the J gene TRBJ2-7; 8 bases match TRBD2. Per the germline V gene, CDR1 is MRHNA and CDR2 is SNTAGT. The ends lost 3 bases at V and 2 bases at J; junction bases unmatched: 3. CDR3 length: 14 residues. The CDR3 spells CASSEGRGAYEQYF. DNA of the CDR3: TGTGCCAGCAGTGAGGGGCGGGGGGCCTACGAGCAGTACTTC.

The chain uses TRBV12-1 and TRBJ1-6; the D call of TRBD1 is as the table states it, not checked on the DNA. TRBV12-1 is a recognized pseudogene. This CDR3 has 20 residues. The CDR3 loop reads CASSFKNGGAETGYNSPLHF. CDR3 nucleotides: TGTGCCAGCAGCTTTAAAAATGGTGGGGCCGAGACAGGGTATAATTCACCCCTCCACTTT.

The rearrangement joins TRBV27 to TRBJ2-7; D unresolved. The length of the CDR3 is 13 residues. The V end was cut by 4 bases, the J end by 4 bases, with 11 bases between. CDR1 is MNHEY and CDR2 is SMNVEV in the germline V gene (reference sequence). In nucleotides, the CDR3 is TGTGCCAGCAGTTCCCACGAGGCGTACGAGCAGTACTTC. It specifies CASSSHEAYEQYF.

V is TRBV7-3 and J is TRBJ2-3; the match to TRBD1 covers 9 bases. CDR3 length: 17 residues. Trimming at V came to 3 bases and at J to 2 bases, leaving 9 bases not matched to a gene. Looked up from germline, CDR1 is SGHTA and CDR2 is FQGTGA. For the CDR3, the DNA is TGTGCCAGCAGCTTTAGGGGGACAGGGAAGCACACAGATACGCAGTATTTT. As protein: CASSFRGTGKHTDTQYF.

This chain joins TRBV7-9 and TRBJ2-5; D might be TRBD1 or TRBD2, each matching 6 bases. Germline CDR1 and CDR2: SEHNR and FQNEAQ (reference sequence). Trimming took 3 bases from V and 4 from J, leaving 12 bases between them. This CDR3 is built from 14 residues. The CDR3 nucleotides are TGTGCCAGCAGCTTGCTAGGAGGGGGAGAGACCCAGTACTTC. Amino acid sequence: CASSLLGGGETQYF.

CDR3 nucleotides: TGTGCCTGGGAGGGTGGGACAGTACCCTCTGGGGCCAACGTCCTGACTTTC. Translation: CAWEGGTVPSGANVLTF. The chain employs TRBV30 and TRBJ2-6, with TRBD1 matching over 7 bases. The J segment lost 0 bases and the V segment lost 5 bases, leaving 10 bases of the junction unmatched. Per germline, CDR1 GTSNPN and CDR2 SVGIG (reference sequence). This CDR3 comprises 17 residues.

V gene TRBV29-1 combines with J gene TRBJ1-3; D is ambiguous. The CDR3 consists of 15 residues. Germline lookup yields CDR1 SQVTM and CDR2 ANQGSEA. Written as DNA, the CDR3 is TGCAGTTCCGGTGCCAAGCACGACTCTGGAAACACCATATATTTT. This sequence encodes CSSGAKHDSGNTIYF. The whole variable domain, filled in from reference TRBV29-1 and TRBJ1-3, reads SAVISQKPSRDICQRGTSLTIQCQVDSQVTMMFWYRQQPGQSLTLIATANQGSEATYESGFVIDKFPISRPNLTFSTLTVSNMSPEDSSIYLCSSGAKHDSGNTIYFGEGSWLTVV.

J is TRBJ1-6 and V is TRBV2, with D hard to call. V lost 3 bases to trimming and J lost 9 bases, with 18 bases between them. The germline CDR1 and CDR2 sequences are SNHLY and FYNNEI. The length of the CDR3 is 16 residues. The CDR3 nucleotides read TGTGCCAGCAGTGATGGGCTCAGGAGTCTGACTTCACCCCTCCACTTT. It encodes CASSDGLRSLTSPLHF.

The chain recombines TRBV25-1 with TRBJ2-7; no definite D call. V was pared by 5 bases and J by 0 bases, with 11 bases between. Germline values: CDR1 MGHDK, CDR2 SYGVNS. This CDR3 is 14 amino acids long. In nucleotides, the CDR3 is TGTGCCAGCAGTCTATACGACAACTCCTACGAGCAGTACTTC. Its protein product is CASSLYDNSYEQYF.

The chain recombines TRBV5-1 with TRBJ2-1, with TRBD2 matching 8 bases. V gave up 1 base and J gave up 7 bases; unmatched junction bases: 4. CDR1 and CDR2 from the germline V gene are SGHRS and YFSETQ. The CDR3 contains 14 residues. CDR3 in DNA: TGCGCCAGCAGCTTGCCGGGGGGGCTGAATGAGCAGTTCTTC. Residues: CASSLPGGLNEQFF.

This sequence joins TRBV19 and TRBJ1-2, with D hard to call. Trimming removed 3 bases from V and 2 bases from J, with 7 bases in between. The CDR3 runs 13 residues. CDR1 and CDR2 (germline): LNHDA, SQIVND (reference sequence). CDR3 in DNA: TGTGCCAGTAGTATCTCTGGGAACTATGGCTACACCTTC. It codes for CASSISGNYGYTF. The full variable domain, rest sourced from reference TRBV19 and TRBJ1-2, is DGGITQSPKYLFRKEGQNVTLSCEQNLNHDAMYWYRQDPGQGLRLIYYSQIVNDFQKGDIAEGYSVSREKKESFPLTVTSAQKNPTAFYLCASSISGNYGYTFGSGTRLTVV.

This clone was seen only once. The chain links TRBV27 to TRBJ2-7; D may be TRBD1 (5 bases). V was trimmed by 6 bases and J by 3 bases, leaving 15 bases between them. The CDR3 length is 14 residues. Germline CDR1 is MNHEY and CDR2 is SMNVEV (reference sequence). The CDR3 protein is CASSDSGLFYEQYF. Here the CDR3 DNA reads TGTGCCAGCAGCGATTCAGGGCTCTTCTACGAGCAGTACTTC.

The CDR3 nucleotides read TGTGCCAGCAGCGGGACTTCGGACAGCGGCTACACCTTC. Translation gives CASSGTSDSGYTF. The V and J genes are TRBV9 and TRBJ1-2, with a tentative D call TRBD1 (6 bases). This CDR3 contains 13 residues. Germline lookup yields CDR1 SGDLS and CDR2 YYNGEE. The V and J ends lost 3 bases and 8 bases respectively, with 14 bases between them.